This T cell receptor (beta chain) was found in a study of beta chain features in type 1 diabetes. On the study more broadly: The study found patients and healthy donors alike in age, gender and cell yields.

Study observations and caveats: There was a moderate but significant shortening of TCRB CDR3s in all four CD4+ subsets of Type 1 diabetes patients.

This clone came up a few times. Its target is unknown. Germline V lookup: CDR1 SGHRS, CDR2 YFSETQ. The J segment lost 3 bases and the V segment lost 0 bases, leaving 6 bases of the junction unmatched. This CDR3 comprises 18 residues. Blood was drawn once from each donor into heparinised tubes. The draws averaged around 110 mL. Based on CD45RO/CCR7/CD25/CD127/CD95/CD27, CD4+ regulatory, stem cell-like memory, naive and central memory cells were sorted. Isolated RNA was reverse transcribed in full, so expressed TCRB transcripts were sequenced. TCRdb keeps only in-frame clones here, not all; method: immunoSEQ multiplex PCR. There are hundreds of thousands of clones in the sample; approximately 15% occur only once, and 0.015% to 0.019% lies in the top ten.

The chain carries TRBV5-1 and TRBJ2-1; 13 bases align to TRBD2. This TCR derives from a man aged 18-30 years with type 1 diabetes. Sequencing was carried out using naive CD4+ T cells from blood. CDR3 residues: CASSLEGLAGSLYNEQFF. The CDR3, as DNA: TGCGCCAGCAGCTTGGAGGGACTAGCGGGAAGCCTCTACAATGAGCAGTTCTTC.